This T cell receptor beta chain was profiled in a study of molecular identifiers for immune sequencing clone quantification (dated by TCRdb to the late 2010s). Notes on the research overall: For a replicate experiment, RNA from approximately 20,000 or 98,000 naive CD8 T cells was divided into five aliquots, and four of the five aliquots were sequenced. This methods study benchmarked molecular-identifier clustering-based TCR repertoire sequencing (MIDCIRS) and TCR RNA copy counting, using CD8 T cells to do so.

From the cysteine through the phenylalanine, the CDR3 covers 14 amino acids. Kept here is only the CDR3 DNA, which spans 42 bases and is read in frame from base 1. Reading the germline V gene gives CDR1 ENHRY and CDR2 SYGVKD. Trimming removed 10 bases from V and 0 bases from J, leaving 15 bases between the germline ends. Ten or more counts support this clonotype. The clone's antigen remains unknown. No much larger clone exists at a distance of one base, and base qualities are not known. Naive CD8 T cell libraries were made from roughly 21,000 to 960,000 sorted cells using 10%, 30% or 50% of purified RNA. Naive CD8 T cells, defined as CD8+CD4-CCR7+CD45RA+, were FACS-sorted into RLT Plus buffer on a BD FACSAria II. To test detection sensitivity, Jurkat RNA equivalent to more than eight TCR copies was spiked into samples of about 18,000-1,000,000 naive CD8 T cells. CD8 T cells were enriched with RosetteSep CD8+ T Cell Enrichment Cocktail and Ficoll-Paque, followed by ACK red cell lysis.

The paper as a whole reports these results and caveats: Modeling gave about 3.2 recovered TCR RNA copies per cell versus around 9.9 by digital PCR, implying 25% to 30% capture efficiency. Naive libraries contained spiked-in Jurkat TCR RNA (around eleven copies' worth), which is not part of the donor repertoire. When barcode sub-clustering was left out, chimeric consensus sequences inflated TCR diversity, with chimeras reaching as high as 47%. Clones above 20 RNA copies held over 98% of molecules in CMV-specific effector cells but under 1% in naive cells. Highly expanded clone sizes could be underestimated because identical TCR molecules may share a barcode. Spiked-in Jurkat TCR RNA equivalent to a single cell was reported to be detectable even among over 800,000 naive CD8 T cells.

To prepare the library, PCR was applied. The sample was run on a NextSeq 500. Bulk TCR libraries were generated as previously described, with the TCR primers listed in Table S5 used. Total RNA was purified with the Qiagen AllPrep DNA/RNA kit. Before any analysis, reads coming from multiple sequencing runs of the same library were combined into one pool. As for the original processing: Reads were retained only if an exact TCR constant sequence was present, and the retained reads were trimmed to 150 nt and grouped according to their 12-nt molecular barcodes. Within each barcode group, reads were sub-clustered at a 15% Levenshtein threshold, and quality-weighted consensus sequences were built per RNA molecule. Non-functional sequences were excluded, and lower-count sequences lying one edit away from another sequence were also excluded. On the basis of fitting two negative binomial distributions, barcode sub-clusters with fewer than 20% of the maximum read count were discarded. In TCRdb, the public reads were trimmed at Q25 with fastp and aligned with MiXCR, with productive beta chains retained. Each record represents a unique CDR3 protein, reported with the most common genes and DNA among its rows. The V and J calls come from TCRdb's annotation, not from the publication. The sample records about 630,000 distinct CDR3 sequences, roughly 25% of which are singletons. The top ten hold about 0.81% of the sample.

The sequence derives from a human donor in good health. Some libraries in this study had Jurkat cell RNA spiked in. The sample was naive CD8+ T cells from blood, with Jurkat cell RNA spiked in. In the paper's terms, the cell subset or site label means: FACS-sorted CD8+CD4-CCR7+CD45RA+ naive T cells. The rearranged chain carries TRBV10-3 and TRBJ2-5; the best D guess is TRBD1, with 6 bases matching. The encoded CDR3 is CATKLGQNQETQYF. The bases are TGTGCCACGAAGCTGGGACAAAACCAAGAGACCCAGTACTTC.